The 27 T cell receptor beta chains listed next were all sequenced from one sample in a study of blood T cells in healthy people across ages. Primed by a sample-barcoded 5' primer and a J-beta primer mix, a second PCR proceeded for about 6 to 12 cycles. TCRdb passed the 5' RACE reads through MiXCR, listing each CDR3 protein once. Found here are approximately 780,000 distinct CDR3 sequences, roughly 26% of them singletons; the top ten hold over 2.5%. These data were likewise used in another study, on T cells of mothers and their children.

Sequencing was done on a sample of blood. The receptor set was obtained from a boy aged 10-17 years in good health.

This clonotype was detected a few times. The rearrangement uses TRBV12-3 or TRBV12-4 and TRBJ2-7; TRBD1 aligns across 9 bases. Trimming took 6 bases from V and 4 from J; bases not matched to a gene: 7. CDR3 length: 14 residues. CDR3 region: CASSRQGEKYEQYF. CDR3 in DNA: TGTGCCAGCAGCCGACAGGGGGAAAAATACGAGCAGTACTTC.

The genes are TRBV20-1 and TRBJ1-6; 7 bases align to TRBD1. The CDR3 spans 13 residues. The junction had 6 bases not matched to a gene; V was cut back by 4 bases and J by 9 bases. Germline lookup yields CDR1 DFQATT and CDR2 SNEGSKA (reference sequence). The CDR3 DNA is TGCAGTGCTAAAAGACAGGGAGGTTCACCCCTCCACTTT. As protein: CSAKRQGGSPLHF.

The rearrangement links TRBV20-1 to TRBJ2-3; TRBD2 agrees at 12 bases. The germline CDR1 and CDR2 sequences are DFQATT and SNEGSKA (reference sequence). Germline trimming cut 6 bases from V and 4 bases from J; bases unmatched to any gene: 5. The CDR3 length is 14 residues. The CDR3 sequence: CSAPGTSGSDTQYF. DNA for the CDR3: TGCAGTGCGCCCGGGACTAGCGGGTCAGATACGCAGTATTTT.

The V and J genes are TRBV6-5 and TRBJ1-6, with a tentative D call TRBD1 (5 bases). CDR1 is MNHEY, CDR2 SVGAGI, per germline. Trimming removed 3 bases from V and 4 bases from J, with 10 bases in between. This CDR3 region has 15 residues. The CDR3 DNA reads TGTGCCAGCAGTTATCAGGGACCGTATAATTCACCCCTCCACTTT. It codes for CASSYQGPYNSPLHF.

The V gene is TRBV9, the J gene TRBJ2-5; D possibly uses TRBD1 or TRBD2 (5 bases each). This CDR3 is built from 15 residues. Trimming removed 0 bases at V and 2 bases at J, with 11 bases between. CDR1 is SGDLS and CDR2 is YYNGEE in the germline V gene. This chain's CDR3 is CASSVEGRSQETQYF. Here the CDR3 DNA reads TGTGCCAGCAGCGTAGAGGGACGGAGTCAAGAGACCCAGTACTTC.

V is TRBV2 and J is TRBJ2-1; 9 bases align to TRBD1. Germline V CDR1 and CDR2: SNHLY, FYNNEI. The junction had 11 bases not matched to a gene; V was cut back by 6 bases and J by 8 bases. This CDR3 has 15 amino acids. CDR3: CASRDGTGSGDEQFF. CDR3 coding DNA: TGTGCCAGCAGGGACGGGACAGGGTCCGGCGATGAGCAGTTCTTC.

This chain links TRBV10-3 with TRBJ1-4, with a tentative D call TRBD1 (6 bases). This CDR3 is built from 17 residues. Germline CDR1 ENHRY, CDR2 SYGVKD. V lost 2 bases to trimming and J lost 4 bases, with 17 bases between them. CDR3 nucleotide sequence: TGTGCCATCAGTGAGGTTTCCCGGGACACCCTTAATGAAAAACTGTTTTTT. It yields the protein CAISEVSRDTLNEKLFF.

This clonotype was observed a handful of times. J is TRBJ1-5 and V is TRBV12-3 or TRBV12-4; 8 nucleotides match TRBD1. This CDR3 is built from 15 residues. V shed 6 bases, J shed 4 bases, and the junction held 8 bases outside the gene matches. This chain's CDR3 is CASRPTGGGNQPQHF. The CDR3 DNA is TGTGCCAGCAGACCTACAGGGGGGGGGAATCAGCCCCAGCATTTT.

There are a few counts of this clonotype. The chain joins TRBV29-1 to TRBJ1-2; D is perhaps TRBD1 (6 bases). The V gene lost 5 bases and the J gene lost 12 bases, with 16 bases spanning the gap. The CDR3 runs to 11 residues. Germline-derived CDR1 and CDR2 are SQVTM and ANQGSEA. CDR3 nucleotide sequence: TGCAGCGTTTTTGCAGGGGAAGGCCACACCTTC. It translates to CSVFAGEGHTF.

The chain carries TRBV20-1 and TRBJ1-4; a possible D gene is TRBD1 (5 bases). Germline CDR1 DFQATT, CDR2 SNEGSKA (reference sequence). This CDR3 has 13 amino acids. Trimming removed 7 bases from V and 8 bases from J, with 17 bases in between. CDR3 in DNA: TGCAGTGTAAGACCGGGGCCGAAGGAAAAACTGTTTTTT. It translates to CSVRPGPKEKLFF.

CDR3 coding DNA: TGTGCCAGCAGGTGGGGGGGCCGAAGCAATGAGCAGTTCTTC. It yields the protein CASRWGGRSNEQFF. The chain has TRBV7-2 and TRBJ2-1; weak D call: TRBD2 (7 bases). This CDR3 region has 14 residues. Trimming cost V 6 bases and J 6 bases, with 15 bases left between them. The V gene's germline CDR1 is SGHTA and CDR2 FQGNSA.

The J gene is TRBJ2-5, the V gene TRBV20-1; the match to TRBD2 covers 14 bases. J lost 5 bases, V lost 4 bases, and 6 bases had no gene match. The V gene's germline CDR1 is DFQATT and CDR2 SNEGSKA (reference sequence). This CDR3 contains 15 residues. The CDR3 loop is CSAMGLAGARETQYF. In nucleotides, the CDR3 is TGCAGTGCTATGGGACTAGCGGGAGCACGGGAGACCCAGTACTTC.

This clonotype was detected a few times. The rearrangement joins TRBV5-1 to TRBJ2-7; 7 bases line up with TRBD1. V was pared by 4 bases and J by 3 bases, with 7 bases of the junction left unmatched. Germline CDR1 SGHRS, CDR2 YFSETQ. The CDR3 runs 14 residues. The CDR3 DNA sequence: TGCGCCAGCAGCACCCCTGGGGACAGCTACGAGCAGTACTTC. It codes for CASSTPGDSYEQYF.

This clonotype was picked up a small number of times. The rearrangement uses TRBV6-4 and TRBJ2-5; D is undetermined. Trimming left V 7 bases short and J 5 bases short, with 2 bases between. The CDR3 is 9 residues long. Per the germline V gene, CDR1 is MRHNA and CDR2 is SNTAGT. CDR3 sequence (DNA): TGTGCCAGCAAGGAGACCCAGTACTTC. Residues: CASKETQYF.

This clonotype occurred a few times. The V call is TRBV7-2, the J call TRBJ2-5, with 8 positions matching TRBD2. This CDR3 has 17 amino acids. Germline V gives CDR1 SGHTA, CDR2 FQGNSA. V trimming: 5 bases; J trimming: 2 bases; junction bases outside the gene matches: 13. CDR3 in DNA: TGTGCCAGCAGCGTTAGGGGAGCGGGGGAGGTTCAAGAGACCCAGTACTTC. The encoded protein is CASSVRGAGEVQETQYF.

This chain uses TRBV3-1 with TRBJ2-5, with 8 bases fitting TRBD2. TRBJ2-1 matches the DNA end more closely, so the J call is doubtful. CDR1 and CDR2 (germline): LGHDT, YNNKEL (reference sequence). There are 15 residues in the CDR3. Here the CDR3 reads CASSQGRGAYNEQFF. The CDR3 DNA reads TGTGCCAGCAGCCAGGGGCGGGGGGCCTACAATGAGCAGTTCTTC.

This chain joins TRBV28 and TRBJ2-5; no clear D gene. With the DNA end fitting TRBJ2-7 better, the J assignment may be wrong. CDR1 MDHEN and CDR2 SYDVKM come from the germline V gene. The CDR3 has 12 amino acids. CDR3 region: CASSMIRYEQYF. CDR3 DNA sequence: TGTGCCAGCAGCATGATCCGCTACGAGCAGTACTTC.

There are a few counts of this clonotype. This chain connects TRBV18 to TRBJ2-5, with TRBD1 identical over 7 bases. This CDR3 has 16 amino acids. CDR1 is KGHSH, CDR2 LQKENI, per germline. V was clipped by 6 bases and J by 4 bases; unmatched bases: 14. The CDR3 DNA reads as TGTGCCAGCTCCCGGAACAGGGGTAGCCAAGCAGAGACCCAGTACTTC. This sequence encodes CASSRNRGSQAETQYF.

J is TRBJ2-4 and V is TRBV2, with TRBD1 matching over 9 bases. With 4 bases clipped from V and 2 bases from J, the junction kept 3 bases outside the gene matches. This CDR3 spans 15 amino acids. Germline CDR1 and CDR2: SNHLY and FYNNEI. The CDR3 loop is CASSGQGGTKNIQYF. The DNA of the CDR3 is TGTGCCAGCAGTGGACAGGGGGGGACCAAAAACATTCAGTACTTC.

This clonotype was detected a few times. V gene TRBV5-1 combines with J gene TRBJ2-5; D is perhaps TRBD2 (6 bases). V lost 4 bases to trimming and J lost 2 bases, with 12 bases between them. The CDR3 loop spans 14 amino acids. Germline V lookup: CDR1 SGHRS, CDR2 YFSETQ. The CDR3 nucleotides are TGCGCCAGCAGCAGGGAGGCCAGACAAGAGACCCAGTACTTC. Residues: CASSREARQETQYF.

This clonotype was counted at least ten times. V usage is TRBV28 and J usage is TRBJ1-4; 12 bases line up with TRBD1. Unmatched junction bases numbered 10, after V lost 5 bases and J lost 0 bases. The CDR3 spans 19 residues. Germline V gives CDR1 MDHEN, CDR2 SYDVKM. The CDR3 spells CASSNNRDRGHTTNEKLFF. For the CDR3, the DNA is TGTGCCAGCAGTAACAACCGGGACAGGGGGCACACAACTAATGAAAAACTGTTTTTT.

This chain connects TRBV7-8 to TRBJ2-1; 8 bases align to TRBD2. V was pared by 5 bases and J by 5 bases, with 11 bases of the junction left unmatched. This CDR3 comprises 16 residues. Germline CDR1 reads SGHVS; CDR2 reads FQNEAQ. CDR3 bases: TGTGCCAGCAGCGGCCGGGGGGGGCGTGTAAACAATGAGCAGTTCTTC. This encodes CASSGRGGRVNNEQFF.

The table lists this clonotype with a few counts. This chain joins TRBV20-1 and TRBJ2-5; no clear D. The DNA end favors TRBJ2-7, so the J call may be wrong. Germline loops: CDR1 DFQATT, CDR2 SNEGSKA (reference sequence). The CDR3 totals 13 residues. The CDR3 sequence: CSASRLYSYEQYF. As DNA, the CDR3 is TGCAGTGCTAGCCGATTGTACTCCTACGAGCAGTACTTC.

This clonotype was seen a handful of times. The V gene is TRBV5-1, the J gene TRBJ2-5; a possible D gene is TRBD1 (5 bases). The tail of the sequence fits TRBJ2-1 better, so the J call may be wrong. This CDR3 is built from 14 residues. CDR1 and CDR2 from the germline V gene are SGHRS and YFSETQ. CDR3 sequence: CASSLSAGWDEQFF. CDR3 DNA sequence: TGCGCCAGCAGCTTGTCTGCAGGGTGGGATGAGCAGTTCTTC.

In its sample, this clonotype was seen a few times. The V call is TRBV5-1, the J call TRBJ2-1; possible D gene TRBD2, 6 bases. Deletions cut 3 bases from V and 5 bases from J, with 9 bases between. Germline V lookup: CDR1 SGHRS, CDR2 YFSETQ. The CDR3 covers 13 residues. The CDR3 region is CASSWDFNNEQFF. Here the CDR3 DNA reads TGCGCCAGCAGCTGGGACTTCAACAATGAGCAGTTCTTC.

There are a few counts of this clonotype. V and J are TRBV10-3 and TRBJ2-5, with 12 bases fitting TRBD2. The better agreement between TRBJ2-1 and the DNA end casts doubt on the J call. The length of the CDR3 is 17 residues. Per the germline V gene, CDR1 is ENHRY and CDR2 is SYGVKD. CDR3 amino acids: CAISESRLAGGPGEQFF. For the CDR3, the DNA is TGTGCCATCAGTGAGTCGAGGCTAGCGGGGGGGCCGGGTGAGCAGTTCTTC.

This clonotype was counted at least ten times. The chain has TRBV12-3 or TRBV12-4 and TRBJ2-7; 10 positions agree with TRBD2. The CDR3 has 16 amino acids. The V segment lost 5 bases and the J segment 2 bases; nucleotides outside the gene matches: 9. The DNA of the CDR3 is TGTGCCAGCAGTCTACCGACTAGCGGGCGCCCCTACGAGCAGTACTTC. It yields the protein CASSLPTSGRPYEQYF.